The rows below give T cell receptor beta chains drawn from one sample of a study of blood T cells in healthy people across ages. TCRdb re-called the 5' RACE reads with MiXCR, one entry per CDR3 protein. Of around 1.1 million distinct CDR3 sequences detected, roughly two fifths appear once; the ten largest clones hold around 13%. The sample taken for sequencing was blood. Every receptor here comes from a man younger than 35 in good health. Each CDR3 is given without its conserved first and last residue. The D gene is left open where the match is weak.

V gene,J gene,D gene,CDR3 protein
TRBV20-1,TRBJ1-1,TRBD1,SARDRGQYTEAF
TRBV5-1,TRBJ2-5,-,ASSQPTEETQY
TRBV29-1,TRBJ1-4,-,SVGSGRGYEKLF
TRBV10-3,TRBJ1-2,-,AISDMSGPTSFYGYT
TRBV7-8,TRBJ1-1,-,ASSSKPDEAF
TRBV28,TRBJ1-2,-,ASSLTQGSSGYT
TRBV5-1,TRBJ2-3,TRBD2,ASALAGGPTDTQY
TRBV4-1,TRBJ2-5,TRBD2,ASSPAGDPRETQY
TRBV12-3/TRBV12-4,TRBJ2-1,-,ASRQAPVSYNKQF
TRBV4-1,TRBJ1-2,-,ASSQASGTNYGYT
TRBV4-3,TRBJ2-2,-,ASSQQLIGELF
TRBV20-1,TRBJ1-2,TRBD1,SARDTGQVYGYT
TRBV20-1,TRBJ1-1,-,SARDPDTEAF
TRBV29-1,TRBJ1-1,-,SVDSYTEAF
TRBV4-3,TRBJ2-4,-,ASSQENRARNIQY
TRBV12-3/TRBV12-4,TRBJ2-6,-,ASSLEASGANVLT
TRBV7-2,TRBJ2-2,-,ASSFAGIGPGELF
TRBV20-1,TRBJ2-1,-,SARRADSYNEQF
TRBV11-2,TRBJ1-4,-,ASSHGTLNEKLF
TRBV27,TRBJ2-1,-,ASSFHRDNEQF
TRBV20-1,TRBJ2-2,-,SAIRQGGNTGELF
TRBV4-2,TRBJ2-1,-,ASSQERRRVNEQF
TRBV12-3/TRBV12-4,TRBJ2-1,-,ASNADSRSYNEQF
TRBV7-2,TRBJ2-4,TRBD1,ASSLGQGFQY
TRBV6-2/TRBV6-3,TRBJ1-5,-,ASSYGVRGVGGNQPQH
TRBV5-1,TRBJ2-5,TRBD1,ASNSGGEETQY
TRBV7-9,TRBJ1-1,-,AGSYFENTEAF
TRBV7-8,TRBJ2-6,-,ASSLVFGGPSGANVLT
TRBV2,TRBJ2-5,-,ASSVELRRNEQY
TRBV4-3,TRBJ2-2,TRBD1,ASSRDRVVNTGELF
TRBV12-3/TRBV12-4,TRBJ2-7,-,ASSQDAHNEQY
TRBV7-2,TRBJ1-2,-,ASSVTPSGGYT